The entry below gives a single T cell receptor (beta chain) sequence along with its context. Its cognate antigen is unknown. The sample originates from a study of persistence of HIV-infected CD4 T cells. Study background: Up to about 180 mL blood was drawn at multiple time points; a couple of donors had single-time leukapheresis. Study-level findings and limits: Degenerate expanded CDR3beta sequences were enriched among CMV- and Gag-responding cells.

Germline CDR1 is SEHNR and CDR2 is FQNEAQ (reference sequence). The CDR3 totals 15 residues. Trimming pared 5 bases from V and 6 bases from J, leaving 14 bases between. The libraries were made with immunoSEQ version 4 in survey mode. Sequenced by immunoSEQ multiplex PCR; TCRdb stores in-frame clones only, minus some. The sample holds some 9,200 clones, 82% seen once. Cells were stimulated with overlapping HIV-1 Gag 15-mer peptides. CD4+ T cells upregulating both CD40 ligand and CD69 were sorted as responding cells. CD4+ T cell counts exceeded 400 cells/uL; CMV serology was positive. A roughly 20-hour stimulation of CD8-depleted PBMCs used anti-CD28/CD49d costimulation, CD40-blocking antibody and enfuvirtide.

Sequencing was performed on CD4+ T cells sorted from PBMCs after approximately 20-hour stimulation, taken from a patient who received antiretroviral therapy. This clonotype was sampled from an adult woman with HIV who was CMV-seropositive. The J gene is TRBJ1-6, the V gene TRBV7-9; D not resolved. This CDR3 is CASSRRTDLNSPLHF. The DNA for the CDR3 is TGTGCCAGCAGCCGACGGACGGACCTTAATTCACCCCTCCACTTT.